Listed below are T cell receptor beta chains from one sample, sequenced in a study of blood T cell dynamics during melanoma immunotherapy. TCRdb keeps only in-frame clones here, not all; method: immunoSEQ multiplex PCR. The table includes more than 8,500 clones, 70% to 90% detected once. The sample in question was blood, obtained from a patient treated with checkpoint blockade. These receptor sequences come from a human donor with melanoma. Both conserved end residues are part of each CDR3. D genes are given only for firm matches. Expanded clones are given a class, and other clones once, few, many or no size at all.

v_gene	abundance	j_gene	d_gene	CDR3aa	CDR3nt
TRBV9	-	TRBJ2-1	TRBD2	CASSASGEMYGEQFF	TGTGCCAGCAGTGCTAGCGGGGAGATGTATGGTGAGCAGTTCTTC
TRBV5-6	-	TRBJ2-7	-	CASSSPRTVSYEQYF	TGTGCCAGCAGCTCACCCAGGACGGTCTCCTACGAGCAGTACTTC
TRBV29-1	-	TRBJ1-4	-	CSVEAGAEKLFF	TGCAGCGTTGAGGCAGGGGCTGAAAAACTGTTTTTT
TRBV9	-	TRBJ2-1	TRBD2	CASSPPGLDNEQFF	TGTGCCAGCAGCCCTCCGGGACTAGACAATGAGCAGTTCTTC
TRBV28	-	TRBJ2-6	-	CASSSRQYQPTGANVLTF	TGTGCCAGCAGTTCTCGACAGTACCAACCTACTGGGGCCAACGTCCTGACTTTC
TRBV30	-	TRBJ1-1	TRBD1	CAWSDRGRVNTEAFF	TGTGCCTGGAGTGACAGGGGGCGCGTGAACACTGAAGCTTTCTTT
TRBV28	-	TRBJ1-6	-	CASSPPPRVNSPLHF	TGTGCCAGCAGTCCTCCCCCTAGGGTAAATTCACCCCTCCACTTT
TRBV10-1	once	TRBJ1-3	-	CASSESQLCNSFIDTIYF	TGCGCCAGCAGTGAGTCGCAGCTTTGTAATAGTTTCATAGACACCATATATTTT
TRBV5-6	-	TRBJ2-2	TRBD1	CASSGRDRDTGELFF	TGTGCCAGCAGCGGGCGGGACAGGGACACCGGGGAGCTGTTTTTT
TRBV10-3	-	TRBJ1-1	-	CASSYEQKTEAFF	TGTGCCAGCAGTTACGAACAGAAAACTGAAGCTTTCTTT
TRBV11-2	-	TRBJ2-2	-	CASSLPWQRSRELFF	TGTGCCAGCAGCCTCCCCTGGCAGAGATCGAGGGAGCTGTTTTTT
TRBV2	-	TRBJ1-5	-	CASSGESVAYSNQPQHF	TGTGCCAGCAGCGGGGAGTCGGTCGCCTATAGCAATCAGCCCCAGCATTTT
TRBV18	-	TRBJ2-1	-	CASSPPGVNYNEQFF	TGTGCCAGCTCACCACCCGGGGTTAACTACAATGAGCAGTTCTTC
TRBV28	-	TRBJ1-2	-	CASFGLGGGYTF	TGTGCCAGCTTCGGCTTAGGGGGTGGCTACACCTTC
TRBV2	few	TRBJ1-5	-	CASRTGYSNQPQHF	TGTGCCAGCAGGACAGGATATAGCAATCAGCCCCAGCATTTT
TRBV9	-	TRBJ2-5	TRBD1	CASSGGQGASETQYF	TGTGCCAGCAGCGGAGGACAGGGGGCATCAGAGACCCAGTACTTC
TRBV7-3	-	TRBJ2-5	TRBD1	CASSPRGTGDETQYF	TGTGCCAGCAGCCCTCGAGGGACAGGGGACGAGACCCAGTACTTC
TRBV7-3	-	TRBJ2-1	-	CASSLIGSRGSNEQFF	TGTGCCAGCAGCTTAATTGGCAGCCGGGGGTCCAATGAGCAGTTCTTC
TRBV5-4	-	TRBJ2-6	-	CASSSEGSGANVLTF	TGTGCCAGCAGCTCGGAGGGGTCTGGGGCCAACGTCCTGACTTTC
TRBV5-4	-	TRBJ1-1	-	CASSSRQQEAFF	TGTGCCAGCAGCTCTCGACAGCAGGAAGCTTTCTTT
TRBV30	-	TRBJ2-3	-	CAWSLEDTQYF	TGTGCCTGGAGTCTAGAGGATACGCAGTATTTT